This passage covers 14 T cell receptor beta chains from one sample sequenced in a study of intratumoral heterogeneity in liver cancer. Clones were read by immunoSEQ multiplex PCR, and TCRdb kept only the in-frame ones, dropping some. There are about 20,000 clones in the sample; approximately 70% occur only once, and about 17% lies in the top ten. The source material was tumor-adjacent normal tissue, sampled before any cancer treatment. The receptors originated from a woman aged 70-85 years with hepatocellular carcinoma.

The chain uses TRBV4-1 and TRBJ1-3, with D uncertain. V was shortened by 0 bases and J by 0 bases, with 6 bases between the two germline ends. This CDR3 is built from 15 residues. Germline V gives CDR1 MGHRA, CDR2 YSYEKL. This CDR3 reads CASSQDSSSGNTIYF. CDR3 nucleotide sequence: TGCGCCAGCAGCCAAGACAGCAGCTCTGGAAACACCATATATTTT.

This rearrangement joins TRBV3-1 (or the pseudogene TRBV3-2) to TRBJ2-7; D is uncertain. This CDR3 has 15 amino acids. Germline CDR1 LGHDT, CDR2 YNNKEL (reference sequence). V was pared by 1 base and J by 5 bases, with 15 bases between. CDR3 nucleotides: TGTGCCAGCAGCCAAGGTGGGGTTGGCGGTCACGAGCAGTACTTC. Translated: CASSQGGVGGHEQYF.

CDR3 region: CSAPKTYEQYF. As DNA, the CDR3 is TGCAGTGCTCCCAAAACCTACGAGCAGTACTTC. The chain is built from TRBV20-1 and TRBJ2-7; no clear D gene. Trimming took 5 bases from V and 2 from J, leaving 7 bases between them. Germline V gene lookup returns CDR1 DFQATT and CDR2 SNEGSKA (reference sequence). The CDR3 is 11 amino acids.

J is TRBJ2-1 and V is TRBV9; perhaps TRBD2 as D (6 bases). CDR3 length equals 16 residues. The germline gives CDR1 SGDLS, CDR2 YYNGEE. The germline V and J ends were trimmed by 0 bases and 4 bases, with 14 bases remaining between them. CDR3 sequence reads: CASSVGGGRQYNEQFF. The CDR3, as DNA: TGTGCCAGCAGCGTAGGGGGTGGGAGGCAATACAATGAGCAGTTCTTC.

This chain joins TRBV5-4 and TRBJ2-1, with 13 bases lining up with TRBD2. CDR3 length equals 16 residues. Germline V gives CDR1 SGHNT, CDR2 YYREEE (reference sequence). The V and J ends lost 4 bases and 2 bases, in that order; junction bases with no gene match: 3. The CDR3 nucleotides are TGTGCCAGCAGCCCTGGACTAGCGGGAGCCTACAATGAGCAGTTCTTC. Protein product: CASSPGLAGAYNEQFF.

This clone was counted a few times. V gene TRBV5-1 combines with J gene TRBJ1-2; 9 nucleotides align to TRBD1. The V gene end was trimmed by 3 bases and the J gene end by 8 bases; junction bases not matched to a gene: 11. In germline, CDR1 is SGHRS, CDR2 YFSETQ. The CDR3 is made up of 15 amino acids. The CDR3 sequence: CASSWDGTGYEGYTF. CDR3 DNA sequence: TGCGCCAGCAGCTGGGATGGGACAGGGTATGAAGGCTACACCTTC.

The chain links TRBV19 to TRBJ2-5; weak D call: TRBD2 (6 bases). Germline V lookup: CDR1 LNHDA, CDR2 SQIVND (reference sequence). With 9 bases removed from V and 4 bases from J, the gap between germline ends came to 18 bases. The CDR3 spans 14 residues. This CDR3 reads CASSPGSMTETQYF. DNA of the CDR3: TGTGCCAGCAGCCCCGGGAGCATGACAGAGACCCAGTACTTC.

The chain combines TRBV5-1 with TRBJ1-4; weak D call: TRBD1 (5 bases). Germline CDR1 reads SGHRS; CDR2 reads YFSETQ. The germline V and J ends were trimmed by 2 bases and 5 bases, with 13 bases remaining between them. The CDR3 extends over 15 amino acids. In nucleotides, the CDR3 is TGCGCCAGCAGCTTTCTGACGAGGGGAAATGAAAAACTGTTTTTT. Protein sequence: CASSFLTRGNEKLFF. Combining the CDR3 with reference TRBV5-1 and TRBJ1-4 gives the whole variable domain KAGVTQTPRYLIKTRGQQVTLSCSPISGHRSVSWYQQTPGQGLQFLFEYFSETQRNKGNFPGRFSGRQFSNSRSEMNVSTLELGDSALYLCASSFLTRGNEKLFFGSGTQLSVL.

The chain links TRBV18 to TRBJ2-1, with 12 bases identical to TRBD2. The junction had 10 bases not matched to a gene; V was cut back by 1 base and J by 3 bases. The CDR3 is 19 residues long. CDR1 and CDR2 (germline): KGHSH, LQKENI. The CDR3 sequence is CASSPLRLGLAGFYNEQFF. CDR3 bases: TGTGCCAGCTCACCACTCCGTTTGGGACTAGCGGGCTTCTACAATGAGCAGTTCTTC.

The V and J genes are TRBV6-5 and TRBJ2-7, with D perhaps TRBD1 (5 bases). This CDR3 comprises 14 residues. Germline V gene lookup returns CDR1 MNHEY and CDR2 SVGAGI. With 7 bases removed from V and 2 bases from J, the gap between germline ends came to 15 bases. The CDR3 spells CASTPPGFPYEQYF. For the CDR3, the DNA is TGTGCCAGCACCCCCCCAGGGTTCCCCTACGAGCAGTACTTC.

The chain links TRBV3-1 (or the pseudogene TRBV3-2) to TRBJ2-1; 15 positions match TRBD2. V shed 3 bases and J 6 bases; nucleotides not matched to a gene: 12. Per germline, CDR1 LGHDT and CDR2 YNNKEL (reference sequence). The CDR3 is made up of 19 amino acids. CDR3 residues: CASSHHRTSGRERVNEQFF. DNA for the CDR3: TGTGCCAGCAGCCACCACAGGACTAGCGGGAGGGAGAGGGTCAATGAGCAGTTCTTC.

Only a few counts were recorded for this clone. The chain's CDR3 is CASIYTQGAGETQYF. For the CDR3, the DNA is TGTGCCAGCATTTATACACAGGGGGCAGGGGAGACCCAGTACTTC. This chain connects TRBV6-5 to TRBJ2-5; 9 nucleotides line up with TRBD1. The CDR3 length is 15 residues. After removal of 7 bases from V and 5 bases from J, the junction contained 11 bases not matched to a gene. Germline V gene data show CDR1 as MNHEY and CDR2 as SVGAGI.

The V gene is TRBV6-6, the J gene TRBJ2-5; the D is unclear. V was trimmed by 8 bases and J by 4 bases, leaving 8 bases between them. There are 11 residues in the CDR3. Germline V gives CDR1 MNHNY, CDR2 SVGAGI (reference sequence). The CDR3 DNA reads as TGTGCCAGCGGTCTGGGAGAGACCCAGTACTTC. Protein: CASGLGETQYF.

The CDR3 DNA reads as TGTGCCAGCAGCTCCCGAACAGGGGGCTCACCCCTCCACTTT. Protein product: CASSSRTGGSPLHF. V gene TRBV7-6 combines with J gene TRBJ1-6, with 9 nucleotides matching TRBD1. CDR1 is SGHVS, CDR2 FNYEAQ, per germline. V lost 4 bases, J lost 10 bases, and 5 bases stayed unmatched. CDR3 length: 14 residues.